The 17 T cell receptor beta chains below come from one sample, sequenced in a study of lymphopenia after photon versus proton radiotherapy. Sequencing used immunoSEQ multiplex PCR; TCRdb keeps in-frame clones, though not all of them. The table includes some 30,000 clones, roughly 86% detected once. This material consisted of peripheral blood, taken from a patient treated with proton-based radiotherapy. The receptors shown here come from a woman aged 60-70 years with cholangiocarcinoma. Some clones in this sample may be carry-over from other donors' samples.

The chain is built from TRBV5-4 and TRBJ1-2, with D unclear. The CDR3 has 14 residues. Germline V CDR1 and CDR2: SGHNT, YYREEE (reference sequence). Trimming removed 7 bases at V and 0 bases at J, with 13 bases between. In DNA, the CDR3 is TGTGCCAGCGTCGAAAGAGGAGCTAACTATGGCTACACCTTC. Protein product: CASVERGANYGYTF.

The CDR3 protein is CASTTLGREGAYEQYF. CDR3 DNA: TGTGCCAGCACCACTTTAGGGCGGGAGGGGGCCTACGAGCAGTACTTC. The genes are TRBV28 and TRBJ2-7; 9 nucleotides match TRBD2. V shed 7 bases, J shed 2 bases, and the junction held 12 bases outside the gene matches. Germline-derived CDR1 and CDR2 are MDHEN and SYDVKM. CDR3 length: 16 residues.

The CDR3, as DNA: TGTGCCAGCAGTGAATTGTGGGCTCGTGGCAATCAGCCCCAGCATTTT. Its translation is CASSELWARGNQPQHF. The chain recombines TRBV2 with TRBJ1-5, with unresolved D. CDR1 is SNHLY and CDR2 is FYNNEI in the germline V gene. V was pared by 2 bases and J by 2 bases, with 13 bases between. CDR3 length equals 16 residues.

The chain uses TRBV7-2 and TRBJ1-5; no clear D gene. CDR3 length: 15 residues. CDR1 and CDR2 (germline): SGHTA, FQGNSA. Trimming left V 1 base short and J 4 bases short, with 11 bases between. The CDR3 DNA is TGTGCCAGCAGCTTAGAGAGAGGGAGAAATCAGCCCCAGCATTTT. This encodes CASSLERGRNQPQHF. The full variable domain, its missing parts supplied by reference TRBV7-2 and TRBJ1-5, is GAGVSQSPSNKVTEKGKDVELRCDPISGHTALYWYRQSLGQGLEFLIYFQGNSAPDKSGLPSDRFSAERTGGSVSTLTIQRTQQEDSAVYLCASSLERGRNQPQHFGDGTRLSIL.

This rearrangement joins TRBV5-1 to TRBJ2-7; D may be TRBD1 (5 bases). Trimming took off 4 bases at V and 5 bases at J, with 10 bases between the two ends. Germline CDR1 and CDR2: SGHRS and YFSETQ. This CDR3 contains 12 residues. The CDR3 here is CASSTQGDEQYF. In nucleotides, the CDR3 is TGCGCCAGCAGCACGCAGGGTGACGAGCAGTACTTC.

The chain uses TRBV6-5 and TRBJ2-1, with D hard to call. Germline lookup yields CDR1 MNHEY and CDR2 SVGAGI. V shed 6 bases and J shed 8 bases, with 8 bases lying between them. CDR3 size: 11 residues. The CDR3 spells CASSKGYEQFF. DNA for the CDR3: TGTGCCAGCAGCAAAGGCTATGAGCAGTTCTTC.

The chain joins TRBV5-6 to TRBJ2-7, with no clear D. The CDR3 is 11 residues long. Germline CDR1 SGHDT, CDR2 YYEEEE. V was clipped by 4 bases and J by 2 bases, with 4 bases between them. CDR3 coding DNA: TGTGCCAGCAGCCTCGCCTACGAGCAGTACTTC. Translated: CASSLAYEQYF.

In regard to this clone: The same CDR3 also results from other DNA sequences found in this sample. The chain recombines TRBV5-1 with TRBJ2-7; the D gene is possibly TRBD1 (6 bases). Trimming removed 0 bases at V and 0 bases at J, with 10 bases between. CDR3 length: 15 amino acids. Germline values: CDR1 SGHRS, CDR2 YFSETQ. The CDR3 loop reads CASSLVPGASYEQYF. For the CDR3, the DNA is TGCGCCAGCAGCTTGGTTCCAGGGGCCTCCTACGAGCAGTACTTC.

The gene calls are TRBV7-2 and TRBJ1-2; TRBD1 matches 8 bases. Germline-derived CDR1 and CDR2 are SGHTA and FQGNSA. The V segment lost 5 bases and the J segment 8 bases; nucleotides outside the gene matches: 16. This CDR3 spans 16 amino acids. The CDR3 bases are TGTGCCAGCAGCCCTGGGTCAGGGGGCACTCTCGGGGGCTACACCTTC. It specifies CASSPGSGGTLGGYTF.

This chain's CDR3 is CASSLGGEANYGYTF. The CDR3 DNA is TGTGCCAGCAGCTTGGGGGGGGAGGCTAACTATGGCTACACCTTC. This rearrangement joins TRBV5-4 to TRBJ1-2, with D possibly being TRBD1 (5 bases). CDR3 length: 15 amino acids. Trimming cost V 0 bases and J 0 bases, with 9 bases left between them. Germline lookup yields CDR1 SGHNT and CDR2 YYREEE (reference sequence).

In DNA form, the CDR3 reads TGTGCCAGTAGTATGGGGCCAGGTGAGCTGAGCTACGAGCAGTACTTC. Protein product: CASSMGPGELSYEQYF. This sequence joins TRBV19 and TRBJ2-7; weak D call: TRBD1 (5 bases). V dropped 3 bases and J dropped 3 bases, with 18 bases sitting between them. This CDR3 comprises 16 residues. The germline V gene encodes CDR1 LNHDA and CDR2 SQIVND (reference sequence).

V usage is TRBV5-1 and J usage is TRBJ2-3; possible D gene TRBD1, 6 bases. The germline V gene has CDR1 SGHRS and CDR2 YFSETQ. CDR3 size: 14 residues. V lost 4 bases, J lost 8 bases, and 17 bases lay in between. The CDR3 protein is CASSPTQGSPTQYF. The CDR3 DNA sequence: TGCGCCAGCAGCCCCACACAGGGATCCCCTACGCAGTATTTT.

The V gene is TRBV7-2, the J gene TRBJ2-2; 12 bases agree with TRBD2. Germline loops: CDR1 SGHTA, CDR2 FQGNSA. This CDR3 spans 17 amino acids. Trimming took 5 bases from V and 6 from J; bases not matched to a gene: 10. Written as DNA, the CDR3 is TGTGCCAGCAGCCGACCGGGACTAGCGGGTAATGCCGGGGAGCTGTTTTTT. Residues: CASSRPGLAGNAGELFF.

The CDR3 DNA sequence: TGTGCCAGCAGCCTGGGCGGGACAGGGGACTACGAGCAGTACTTC. Translated, it gives CASSLGGTGDYEQYF. This chain connects TRBV6-5 to TRBJ2-7, with 10 nucleotides matching TRBD1. The germline CDR1 and CDR2 sequences are MNHEY and SVGAGI. V trimming: 6 bases; J trimming: 3 bases; junction bases outside the gene matches: 8. CDR3 length: 15 residues.

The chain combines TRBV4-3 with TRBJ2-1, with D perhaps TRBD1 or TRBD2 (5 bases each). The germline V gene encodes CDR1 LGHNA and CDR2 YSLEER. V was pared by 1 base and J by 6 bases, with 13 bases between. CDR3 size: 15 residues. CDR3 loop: CASSQVWGNGNEQFF. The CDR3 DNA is TGCGCCAGCAGCCAAGTTTGGGGGAATGGCAATGAGCAGTTCTTC.

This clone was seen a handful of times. The CDR3 is CASSLGGFGSNQPQHF. CDR3 in DNA: TGTGCCAGCAGCTTAGGAGGGTTCGGCAGCAATCAGCCCCAGCATTTT. V gene TRBV11-2 combines with J gene TRBJ1-5; no reliable D call. V shed 1 base and J shed 1 base, with 11 bases lying between them. CDR1 and CDR2 from the germline V gene are SGHAT and FQNNGV. This CDR3 is 16 amino acids long.

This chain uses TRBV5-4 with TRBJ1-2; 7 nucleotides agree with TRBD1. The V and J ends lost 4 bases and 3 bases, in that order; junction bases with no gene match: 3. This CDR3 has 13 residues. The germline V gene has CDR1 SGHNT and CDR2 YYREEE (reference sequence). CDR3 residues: CASSQGGDYGYTF. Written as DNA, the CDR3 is TGTGCCAGCAGCCAGGGGGGTGACTATGGCTACACCTTC.